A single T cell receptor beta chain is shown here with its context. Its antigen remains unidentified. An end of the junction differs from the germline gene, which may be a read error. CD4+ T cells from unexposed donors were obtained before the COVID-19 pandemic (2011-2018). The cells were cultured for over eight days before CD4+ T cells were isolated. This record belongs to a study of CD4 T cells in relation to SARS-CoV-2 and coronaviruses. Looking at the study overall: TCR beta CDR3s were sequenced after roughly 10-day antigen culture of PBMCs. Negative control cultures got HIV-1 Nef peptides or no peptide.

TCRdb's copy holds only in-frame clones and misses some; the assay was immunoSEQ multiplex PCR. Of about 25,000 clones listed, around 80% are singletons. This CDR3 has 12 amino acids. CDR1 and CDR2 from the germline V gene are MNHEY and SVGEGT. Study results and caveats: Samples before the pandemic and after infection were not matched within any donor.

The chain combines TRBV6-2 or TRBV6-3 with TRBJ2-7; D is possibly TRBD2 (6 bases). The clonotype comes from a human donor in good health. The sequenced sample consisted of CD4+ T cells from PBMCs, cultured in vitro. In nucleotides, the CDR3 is TGTGCCAGCAGTCCCCCCCCTCGGGGGTTGCACTTC. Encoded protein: CASSPPPRGLHF.